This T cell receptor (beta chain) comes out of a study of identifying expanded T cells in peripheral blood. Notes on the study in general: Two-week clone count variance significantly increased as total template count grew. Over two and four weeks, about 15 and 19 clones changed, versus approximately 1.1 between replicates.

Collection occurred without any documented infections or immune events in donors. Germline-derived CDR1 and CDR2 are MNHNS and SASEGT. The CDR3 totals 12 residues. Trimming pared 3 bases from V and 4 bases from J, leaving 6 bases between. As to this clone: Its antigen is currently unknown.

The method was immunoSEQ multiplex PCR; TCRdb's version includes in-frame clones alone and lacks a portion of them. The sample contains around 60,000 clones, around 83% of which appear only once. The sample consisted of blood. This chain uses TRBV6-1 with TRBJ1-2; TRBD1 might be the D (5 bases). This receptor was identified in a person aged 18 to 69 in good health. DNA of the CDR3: TGTGCCAGCAGTGACAGGGTCTATGGCTACACCTTC. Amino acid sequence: CASSDRVYGYTF.